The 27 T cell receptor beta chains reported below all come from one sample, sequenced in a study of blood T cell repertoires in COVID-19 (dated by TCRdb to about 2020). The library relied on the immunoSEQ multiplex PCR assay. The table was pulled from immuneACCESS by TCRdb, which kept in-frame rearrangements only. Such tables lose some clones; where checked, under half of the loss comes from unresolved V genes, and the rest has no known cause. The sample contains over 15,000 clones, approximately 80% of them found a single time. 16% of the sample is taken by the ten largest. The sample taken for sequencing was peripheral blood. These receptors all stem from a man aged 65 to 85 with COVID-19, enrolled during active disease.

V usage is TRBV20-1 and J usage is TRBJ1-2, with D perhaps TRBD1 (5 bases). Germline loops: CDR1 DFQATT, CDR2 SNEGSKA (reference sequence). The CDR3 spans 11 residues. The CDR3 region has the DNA TGCAGGGGGGGGGCTAACTATGGCTACACCTTC. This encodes CRGGANYGYTF.

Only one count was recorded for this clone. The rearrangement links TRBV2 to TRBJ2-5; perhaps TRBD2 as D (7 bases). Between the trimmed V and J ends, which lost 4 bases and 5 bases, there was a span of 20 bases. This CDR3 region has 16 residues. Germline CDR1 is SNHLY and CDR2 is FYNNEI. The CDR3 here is CASSGFEGGSLETQYF. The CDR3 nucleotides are TGTGCCAGCAGTGGTTTCGAGGGGGGGTCGTTGGAGACCCAGTACTTC.

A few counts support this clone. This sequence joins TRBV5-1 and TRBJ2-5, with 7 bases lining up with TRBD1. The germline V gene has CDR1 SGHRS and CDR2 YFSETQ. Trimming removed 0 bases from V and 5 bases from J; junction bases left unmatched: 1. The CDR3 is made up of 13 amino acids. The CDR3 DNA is TGCGCCAGCAGCTTGGAGGGGGCCGAGACCCAGTACTTC. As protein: CASSLEGAETQYF.

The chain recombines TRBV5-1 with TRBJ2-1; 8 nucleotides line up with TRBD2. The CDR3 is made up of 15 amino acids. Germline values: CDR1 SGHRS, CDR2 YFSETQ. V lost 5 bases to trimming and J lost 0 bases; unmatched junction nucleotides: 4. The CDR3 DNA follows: TGCGCCAGCAGGAGCGGGAGTAGCTCCTACAATGAGCAGTTCTTC. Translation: CASRSGSSSYNEQFF.

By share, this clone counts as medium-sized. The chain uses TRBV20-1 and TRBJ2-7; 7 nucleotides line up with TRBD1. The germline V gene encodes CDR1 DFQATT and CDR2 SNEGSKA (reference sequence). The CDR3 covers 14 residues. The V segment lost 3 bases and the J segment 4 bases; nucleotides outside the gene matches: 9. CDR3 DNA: TGCAGTGCTAGTCCGAGGGGGCGTGGGTACGAGCAGTACTTC. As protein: CSASPRGRGYEQYF.

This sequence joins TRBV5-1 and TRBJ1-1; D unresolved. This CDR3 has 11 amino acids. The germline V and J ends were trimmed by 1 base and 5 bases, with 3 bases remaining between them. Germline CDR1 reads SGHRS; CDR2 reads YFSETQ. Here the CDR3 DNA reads TGCGCCAGCAGCTTGTATACTGAAGCTTTCTTT. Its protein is CASSLYTEAFF. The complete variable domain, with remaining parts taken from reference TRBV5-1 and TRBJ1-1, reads KAGVTQTPRYLIKTRGQQVTLSCSPISGHRSVSWYQQTPGQGLQFLFEYFSETQRNKGNFPGRFSGRQFSNSRSEMNVSTLELGDSALYLCASSLYTEAFFGQGTRLTVV.

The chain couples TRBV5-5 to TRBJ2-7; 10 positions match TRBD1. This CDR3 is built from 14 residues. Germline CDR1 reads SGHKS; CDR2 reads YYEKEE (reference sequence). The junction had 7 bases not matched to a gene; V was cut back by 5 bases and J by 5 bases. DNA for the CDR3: TGTGCCAGCAGATGGGGACAGGGGCGGAACGAGCAGTACTTC. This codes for CASRWGQGRNEQYF.

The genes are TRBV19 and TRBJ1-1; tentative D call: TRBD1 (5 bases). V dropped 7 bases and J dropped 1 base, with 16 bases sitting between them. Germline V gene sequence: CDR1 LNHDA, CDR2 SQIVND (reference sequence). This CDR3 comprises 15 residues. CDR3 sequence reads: CASNLERGENTEAFF. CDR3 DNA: TGTGCCAGTAACCTCGAAAGGGGCGAGAACACTGAAGCTTTCTTT. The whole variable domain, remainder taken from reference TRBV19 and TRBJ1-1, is DGGITQSPKYLFRKEGQNVTLSCEQNLNHDAMYWYRQDPGQGLRLIYYSQIVNDFQKGDIAEGYSVSREKKESFPLTVTSAQKNPTAFYLCASNLERGENTEAFFGQGTRLTVV.

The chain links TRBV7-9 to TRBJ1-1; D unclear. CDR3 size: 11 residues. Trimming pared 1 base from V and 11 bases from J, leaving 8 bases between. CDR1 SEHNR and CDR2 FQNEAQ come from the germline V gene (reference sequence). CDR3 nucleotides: TGTGCCAGCAGCTTAGTTTCGGGGGCTTTCTTT. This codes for CASSLVSGAFF.

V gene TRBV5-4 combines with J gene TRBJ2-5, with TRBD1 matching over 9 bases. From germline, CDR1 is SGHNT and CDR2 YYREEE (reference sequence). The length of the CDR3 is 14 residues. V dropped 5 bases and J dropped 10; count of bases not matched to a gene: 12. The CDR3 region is CASSDRGVWADQYF. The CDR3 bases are TGTGCCAGCAGTGACAGGGGGGTTTGGGCGGACCAGTACTTC.

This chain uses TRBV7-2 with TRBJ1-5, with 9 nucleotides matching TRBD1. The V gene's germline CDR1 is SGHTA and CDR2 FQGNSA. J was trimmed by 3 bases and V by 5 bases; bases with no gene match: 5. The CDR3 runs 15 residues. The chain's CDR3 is CASSTGQGSNQPQHF. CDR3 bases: TGTGCCAGCAGCACGGGACAGGGATCCAATCAGCCCCAGCATTTT.

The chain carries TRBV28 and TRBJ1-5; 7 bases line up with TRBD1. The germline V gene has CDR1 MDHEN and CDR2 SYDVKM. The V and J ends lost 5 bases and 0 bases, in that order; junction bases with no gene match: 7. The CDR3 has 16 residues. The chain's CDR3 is CASSPGTAYSNQPQHF. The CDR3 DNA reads TGTGCCAGCAGTCCCGGGACAGCTTATAGCAATCAGCCCCAGCATTTT.

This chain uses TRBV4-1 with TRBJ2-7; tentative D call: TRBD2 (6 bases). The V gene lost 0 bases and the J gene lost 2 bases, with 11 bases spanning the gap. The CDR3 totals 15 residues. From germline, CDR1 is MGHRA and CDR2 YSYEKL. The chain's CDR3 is CASSQELAVPYEQYF. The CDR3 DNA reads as TGCGCCAGCAGCCAAGAGTTAGCGGTCCCCTACGAGCAGTACTTC.

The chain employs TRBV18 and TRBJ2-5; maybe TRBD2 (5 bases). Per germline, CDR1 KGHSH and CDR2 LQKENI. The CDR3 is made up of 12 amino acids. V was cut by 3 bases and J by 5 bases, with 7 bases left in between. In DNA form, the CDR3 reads TGTGCCAGCTCACCCCAGCGGGAGACCCAGTACTTC. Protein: CASSPQRETQYF.

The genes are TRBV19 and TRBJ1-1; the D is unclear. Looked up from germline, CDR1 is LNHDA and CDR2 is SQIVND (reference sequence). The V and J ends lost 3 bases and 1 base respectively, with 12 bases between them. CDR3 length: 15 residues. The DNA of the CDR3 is TGTGCCAGTAGTATTATAGAGGAGGGGAACACTGAAGCTTTCTTT. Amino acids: CASSIIEEGNTEAFF.

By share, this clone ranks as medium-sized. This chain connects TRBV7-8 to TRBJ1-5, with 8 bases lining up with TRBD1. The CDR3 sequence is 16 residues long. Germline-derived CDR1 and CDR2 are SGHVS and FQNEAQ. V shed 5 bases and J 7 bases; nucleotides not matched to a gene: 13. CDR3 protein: CASSPPQGAPRQPQHF. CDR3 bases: TGTGCCAGCAGCCCACCGCAGGGGGCGCCGCGGCAGCCCCAGCATTTT.

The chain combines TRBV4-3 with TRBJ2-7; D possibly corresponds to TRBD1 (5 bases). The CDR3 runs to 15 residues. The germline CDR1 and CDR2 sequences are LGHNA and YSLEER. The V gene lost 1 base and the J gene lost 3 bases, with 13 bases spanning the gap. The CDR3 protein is CASSQGARQFYEQYF. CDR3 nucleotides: TGCGCCAGCAGCCAAGGGGCACGACAGTTCTACGAGCAGTACTTC.

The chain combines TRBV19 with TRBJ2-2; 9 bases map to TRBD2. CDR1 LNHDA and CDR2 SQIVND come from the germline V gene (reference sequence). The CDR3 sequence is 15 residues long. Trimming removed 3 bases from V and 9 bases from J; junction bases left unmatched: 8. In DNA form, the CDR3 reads TGTGCCAGTAGTATGCCTAGCGGGGTTTCCAGGGAGCTGTTTTTT. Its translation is CASSMPSGVSRELFF.

The CDR3 nucleotides are TGCGCCAGCAGCTTGGCAACAGACGTTAATTCACCCCTCCACTTT. Translating gives CASSLATDVNSPLHF. This chain connects TRBV5-1 to TRBJ1-6; D not certain. Trimming stripped 0 bases from V and 6 bases from J, with 10 bases between. This CDR3 is 15 amino acids long. The germline V gene has CDR1 SGHRS and CDR2 YFSETQ.

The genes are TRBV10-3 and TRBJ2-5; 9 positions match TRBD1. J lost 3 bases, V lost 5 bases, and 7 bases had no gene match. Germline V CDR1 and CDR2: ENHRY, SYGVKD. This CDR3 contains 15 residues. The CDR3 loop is CAISPGTGTKETQYF. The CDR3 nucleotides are TGTGCCATCAGTCCCGGGACAGGGACCAAAGAGACCCAGTACTTC.

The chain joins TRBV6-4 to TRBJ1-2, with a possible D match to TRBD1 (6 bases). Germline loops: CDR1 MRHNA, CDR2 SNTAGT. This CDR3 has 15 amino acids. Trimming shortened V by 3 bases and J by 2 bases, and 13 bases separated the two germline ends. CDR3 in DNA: TGTGCCAGCAGTGATCCCGGGACATCCAACTATGGCTACACCTTC. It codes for CASSDPGTSNYGYTF.

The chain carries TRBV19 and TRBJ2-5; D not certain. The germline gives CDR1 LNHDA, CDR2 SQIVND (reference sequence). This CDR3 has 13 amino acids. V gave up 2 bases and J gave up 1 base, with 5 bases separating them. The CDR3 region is CASSIQIQETQYF. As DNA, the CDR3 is TGTGCCAGTAGTATACAGATCCAAGAGACCCAGTACTTC.

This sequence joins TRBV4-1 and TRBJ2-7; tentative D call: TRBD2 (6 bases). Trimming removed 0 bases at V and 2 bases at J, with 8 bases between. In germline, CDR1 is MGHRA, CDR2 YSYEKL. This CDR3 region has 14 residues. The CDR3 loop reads CASSQDKRAYEQYF. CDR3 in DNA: TGCGCCAGCAGCCAAGATAAGCGGGCCTACGAGCAGTACTTC.

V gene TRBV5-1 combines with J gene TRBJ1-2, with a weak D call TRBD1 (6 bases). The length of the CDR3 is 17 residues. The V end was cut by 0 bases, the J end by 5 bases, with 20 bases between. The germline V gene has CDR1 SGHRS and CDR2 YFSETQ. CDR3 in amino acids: CASSLDPSGAEGYGYTF. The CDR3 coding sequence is TGCGCCAGCAGCTTGGACCCATCAGGGGCAGAAGGATATGGCTACACCTTC.

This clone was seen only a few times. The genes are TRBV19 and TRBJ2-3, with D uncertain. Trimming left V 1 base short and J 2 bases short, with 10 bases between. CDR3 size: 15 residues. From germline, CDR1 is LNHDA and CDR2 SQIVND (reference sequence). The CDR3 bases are TGTGCCAGTAGTATAGCCGCGGCTTACACAGATACGCAGTATTTT. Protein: CASSIAAAYTDTQYF.

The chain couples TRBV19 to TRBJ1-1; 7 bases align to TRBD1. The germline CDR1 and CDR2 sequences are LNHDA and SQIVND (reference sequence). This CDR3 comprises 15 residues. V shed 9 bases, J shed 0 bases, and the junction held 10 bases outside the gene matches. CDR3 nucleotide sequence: TGTGCCAGCTCGGTGACAGGGCGAATGAACACTGAAGCTTTCTTT. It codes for CASSVTGRMNTEAFF.

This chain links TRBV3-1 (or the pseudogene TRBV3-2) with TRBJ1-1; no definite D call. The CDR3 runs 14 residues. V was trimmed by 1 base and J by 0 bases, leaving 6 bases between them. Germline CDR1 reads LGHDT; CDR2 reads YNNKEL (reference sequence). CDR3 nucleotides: TGTGCCAGCAGCCAAGTCTTTTTGAACACTGAAGCTTTCTTT. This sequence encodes CASSQVFLNTEAFF.